This T cell receptor beta chain appears in the sequencing data of a study of cytomegalovirus exposure and HLA in healthy donors. PCR used 60 Vbeta primers and 13 Jbeta primers. The data were produced by immunoSEQ multiplex PCR, yet TCRdb's version contains in-frame clones alone and is incomplete. The data contain about 82,000 clones, 78% of them singletons. Germline V gives CDR1 MDHEN, CDR2 SYDVKM. The CDR3 length is 14 residues. V shed 6 bases, J shed 7 bases, and the junction held 10 bases outside the gene matches. The source is a male donor in good health and CMV-seropositive. The V call is TRBV28, the J call TRBJ1-2; 8 bases align to TRBD1. The sample was PBMCs. The CDR3 loop is CASSTSTGALGYTF. The CDR3 DNA sequence: TGTGCCAGCAGCACCTCGACAGGGGCTCTTGGCTACACCTTC.